These T cell receptor beta chains were read from a single sample in a study of T cell responses to AZD1222 COVID-19 vaccine. Sequencing used immunoSEQ multiplex PCR; TCRdb keeps in-frame clones, though not all of them. The sample gives approximately 45,000 clones, 80% to 90% of which show up once; roughly 1.1% is in the top ten. The starting material was peripheral blood, obtained 28 days after the second AZD1222 dose. All receptors come from an adult who received the AZD1222 COVID-19 vaccine. The CDR3 runs from the conserved cysteine through the conserved F or W. A D gene is named only where the DNA matches it firmly. The size entry is marked missing in some rows and otherwise reads once, few, many or a size class.

V,D,J,size,DNA,CDR3
TRBV9,TRBD2,TRBJ2-7,-,TGTGCCAGCAGCGTAGGACCTAGCGGGAGGAGTTATTACGAGCAGTACTTC,CASSVGPSGRSYYEQYF
TRBV2,-,TRBJ1-2,-,TGTGCCAGCAGTGACAGGGCTGGCTACACCTTC,CASSDRAGYTF
TRBV9,-,TRBJ2-1,-,TGTGCCAGCAGCGTAGCCGGAACCTCCTACAATGAGCAGTTCTTC,CASSVAGTSYNEQFF
TRBV7-2,-,TRBJ1-1,-,TGTGCCAGCAGCTTCACGGGACATTCGAACACTGAAGCTTTCTTT,CASSFTGHSNTEAFF
TRBV19,TRBD2,TRBJ2-1,-,TGTGCCAGTAGTATAGTGTTACAAGCGCCGGGAGGCTCTGGTGAGCAGTTCTTC,CASSIVLQAPGGSGEQFF
TRBV5-6,-,TRBJ2-1,-,TGTGCCAGCAGCTTGTTCAGTAAGGGGGGGAATGAGCAGTTCTTC,CASSLFSKGGNEQFF
TRBV10-3,-,TRBJ1-2,once,TGTGCCATCAGTGGGCCTTCCAGGCTAACTAACTATGGCTACACCTTC,CAISGPSRLTNYGYTF
TRBV6-5,-,TRBJ1-2,-,TGTGCCAGCAGCCGCGGAGTGGCCTATGGCTACACCTTC,CASSRGVAYGYTF
TRBV2,TRBD1,TRBJ2-5,few,TGTGCCAGCAACCAGGGGGTGGAGACCCAGTACTTC,CASNQGVETQYF
TRBV6-2/TRBV6-3,-,TRBJ2-5,-,TGTGCCAGCAGTCGACACTGGGGGGAGACCCAGTACTTC,CASSRHWGETQYF
TRBV20-1,TRBD2,TRBJ2-1,-,TGCAGTGCAGGACTAGACAAGTTCTTC,CSAGLDKFF
TRBV3-1/TRBV3-2,TRBD2,TRBJ2-7,once,TGTGCCAGCAGCCAAGATGCTACTAGCGGTTTCTCCGAGCAGTACTTC,CASSQDATSGFSEQYF
TRBV5-4,-,TRBJ2-3,-,TGTGCCAGCAGCCCTAACCCGGGCCTGGGGGGCACAGATACGCAGTATTTT,CASSPNPGLGGTDTQYF
TRBV20-1,-,TRBJ2-7,-,TGCAGTGCTCGGAAGGGTTCCGAGCAGTACTTC,CSARKGSEQYF
TRBV9,TRBD1,TRBJ1-2,-,TGTGCCAGCAGCGTTGGGACAGCTGGGTGGTATGGCTACACCTTC,CASSVGTAGWYGYTF
TRBV14,TRBD1,TRBJ1-6,-,TGTGCCAGCAGCCAATGGGACAGAGGGTTTGGTTCACCCCTCCACTTT,CASSQWDRGFGSPLHF
TRBV5-4,TRBD2,TRBJ2-1,-,TGTGCCAGCAGCTTGGCGTCTAGCGGGAGGGGTGGCTCCTACAATGAGCAGTTCTTC,CASSLASSGRGGSYNEQFF
TRBV7-6,-,TRBJ1-3,-,TGTGCCAGCAGCCCCCGTATCGGAGTAACCTCTGGAAACACCATATATTTT,CASSPRIGVTSGNTIYF
TRBV7-2,-,TRBJ2-1,-,TGTGCCAGCAGCCTACCGGGGGTCTACTACAATGAGCAGTTCTTC,CASSLPGVYYNEQFF
TRBV2,TRBD2,TRBJ2-7,-,TGTGCCAGCAGTGAACGGCGGGGGGCGCGGACGGACGAGCAGTACTTC,CASSERRGARTDEQYF
TRBV5-1,-,TRBJ1-4,-,TGCGCCAGCACGGGGGACGGGGAGGCAAAACTGTTTTTT,CASTGDGEAKLFF
TRBV19,-,TRBJ2-3,-,TGTGCCAGTAGTACAGGGGCCCTTTTCACAGATACGCAGTATTTT,CASSTGALFTDTQYF
TRBV18,TRBD2,TRBJ2-7,-,TGTGCCAGCTCACCAGCGTCTAGCGGATCCTACGAGCAGTACTTC,CASSPASSGSYEQYF
TRBV2,-,TRBJ1-5,few,TGTGCCAGCAGTTCTACCGGGACGCAGAATCAGCCCCAGCATTTT,CASSSTGTQNQPQHF
TRBV6-2/TRBV6-3,-,TRBJ2-7,-,TGTGCCAGCAGTTCGGGACTCCCGAGCTCCTACGAGCAGTACTTC,CASSSGLPSSYEQYF
TRBV7-3,TRBD1,TRBJ2-1,-,TGTGCCAGCAGCCGGGACAGGGGGTACAATGAGCAGTTCTTC,CASSRDRGYNEQFF
TRBV4-3,TRBD1,TRBJ1-1,-,TGCGCCAGCAGCCAAGTCTTAGGACAGGGTGCTGAAGCTTTCTTT,CASSQVLGQGAEAFF
TRBV28,-,TRBJ1-3,-,TGTGCCAGTAATACAGGGTCTGGAAACACCATATATTTT,CASNTGSGNTIYF
TRBV11-2,-,TRBJ2-7,-,TGTGCCAGCAGCTTAGATGCGGCTCCCCCCGAGCAGTACTTC,CASSLDAAPPEQYF
TRBV9,-,TRBJ1-4,-,TGTGCCAGCAGCTCGGGACCGGCGACTAATGAAAAACTGTTTTTT,CASSSGPATNEKLFF
TRBV4-3,TRBD2,TRBJ2-5,-,TGCGCCAGCAGCCAAGATCTTCCGTCCGTGGCGGGAGGGACGGAGACCCAGTACTTC,CASSQDLPSVAGGTETQYF
TRBV4-3,-,TRBJ2-3,-,TGCGCCAGCAGCCCCCGGGAGGGGACAGGTTTTTCAGATACGCAGTATTTT,CASSPREGTGFSDTQYF
TRBV19,-,TRBJ1-5,-,TGTGCCAGTAGTTGGACTGGGGGCAATCAGCCCCAGCATTTT,CASSWTGGNQPQHF
TRBV12-3/TRBV12-4,TRBD1,TRBJ1-2,-,TGTGCCAGCAGTTTAGGGACAGGCTATGGCTACACCTTC,CASSLGTGYGYTF
TRBV7-9,-,TRBJ2-1,-,TGTGCCAGCAGTTACGACTATACGTACAATGAGCAGTTCTTC,CASSYDYTYNEQFF
TRBV6-5,-,TRBJ2-7,-,TGTGCCAGCAGTTACGCGACTACGAGCTCCTACGAGCAGTACTTC,CASSYATTSSYEQYF
TRBV5-5,-,TRBJ1-6,-,TGTGCCAGCAGTGGTGGGGCAGGGGTGAATTCACCCCTCCACTTT,CASSGGAGVNSPLHF
TRBV3-1/TRBV3-2,-,TRBJ1-3,-,TGTGCCAGCAGCCCCGGAGCGGGGTCTGGAAACACCATATATTTT,CASSPGAGSGNTIYF
TRBV10-2,TRBD1,TRBJ1-4,-,TGCGCCAGCAAACAGGGGCCGAATGAAAAACTGTTTTTT,CASKQGPNEKLFF
TRBV21-1,-,TRBJ1-1,-,TGTGCCAGCATCAGTTTTAACACTGAAGCTTTCTTT,CASISFNTEAFF
TRBV27,TRBD2,TRBJ2-1,-,TGTGCCAGCGCTTTTAAGCCGGGACTAGCGGGACCTAGGTCCTACAATGAGCAGTTCTTC,CASAFKPGLAGPRSYNEQFF
TRBV9,-,TRBJ1-1,-,TGTGCCAGCAGCGCCCCTGGATGGAACACTGAAGCTTTCTTT,CASSAPGWNTEAFF
TRBV6-1,TRBD1,TRBJ1-1,-,TGTGCCAGCAGTGAAGGGACAGGGAACACTGAAGCTTTCTTT,CASSEGTGNTEAFF
TRBV5-1,TRBD1,TRBJ2-7,once,TGCGCCAGCAGCTTGGCCGGGACAGGGGAGGAGGAGCAGTACTTC,CASSLAGTGEEEQYF
TRBV19,TRBD1,TRBJ2-7,-,TGTGCCAGTAGTAGGGGACAGGGTTTCAACTCCTACGAGCAGTACTTC,CASSRGQGFNSYEQYF
TRBV5-4,-,TRBJ2-1,-,TGTGCCAGCAGCTTGGCCGGGCAGGGAGGTGATGAGCAGTTCTTC,CASSLAGQGGDEQFF
TRBV4-3,-,TRBJ1-6,-,TGCGCCAGCAGCCAGGGAGGGACTTCCTATAATTCACCCCTCCACTTT,CASSQGGTSYNSPLHF
TRBV7-6,-,TRBJ1-3,-,TGTGCCAGCAGCCTTGGGGGCGCGAGAAACACCATATATTTT,CASSLGGARNTIYF
TRBV7-2,TRBD2,TRBJ2-3,-,TGTGCCAGCAGCTTAGCGGCGGGAGAAGGGGCAGATACGCAGTATTTT,CASSLAAGEGADTQYF
TRBV5-1,-,TRBJ2-1,-,TGCGCCAGCAGCCCTGGGACCCCCCAATTAAATGAGCAGTTCTTC,CASSPGTPQLNEQFF
TRBV2,-,TRBJ2-2,-,TGTGCCAGCAGTGTGGTCCAGGGATGGACCGGGGAGCTGTTTTTT,CASSVVQGWTGELFF
TRBV10-1,-,TRBJ2-7,-,TGCGCCGGACGCCGGGAACCCTTCTACGAGCAGTACTTC,CAGRREPFYEQYF
TRBV10-3,TRBD2,TRBJ2-1,-,TGTGCCATCAGTGAGACTAGCGGAGAGTGGGCCAATGAGCAGTTCTTC,CAISETSGEWANEQFF
TRBV10-3,-,TRBJ2-1,-,TGTGCCACCGCGACAGGCGACTACAATGAGCAGTTCTTC,CATATGDYNEQFF
TRBV7-2,-,TRBJ2-1,-,TGTGCCAGCAGCTCGAGGGCCGGGACACACACCTACAATGAGCAGTTCTTC,CASSSRAGTHTYNEQFF
TRBV6-5,-,TRBJ1-6,-,TGTGCCGCTCGGAGGAGCTCCTATAATTCACCCCTCCACTTT,CAARRSSYNSPLHF
TRBV5-4,-,TRBJ1-6,-,TGTGCCAGCAGCGCCAAACCAGGGACGGCTTATAATTCACCCCTCCACTTT,CASSAKPGTAYNSPLHF
TRBV7-9,TRBD1,TRBJ1-5,-,TGTGCCAGCAGCGCCGACAGGGACCTAAGGGAAGATCAGCCCCAGCATTTT,CASSADRDLREDQPQHF